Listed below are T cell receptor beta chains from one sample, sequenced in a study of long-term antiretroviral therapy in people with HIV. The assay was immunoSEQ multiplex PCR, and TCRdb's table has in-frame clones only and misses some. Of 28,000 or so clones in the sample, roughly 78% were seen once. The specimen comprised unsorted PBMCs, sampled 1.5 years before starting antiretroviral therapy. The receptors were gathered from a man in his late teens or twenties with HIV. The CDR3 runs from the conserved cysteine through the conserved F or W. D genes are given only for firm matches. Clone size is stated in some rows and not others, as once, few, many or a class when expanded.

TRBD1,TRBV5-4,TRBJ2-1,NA,TGTGCCAGCAGCTCGAAACAGGGGCGCTTGGACAATGAGCAGTTCTTC,CASSSKQGRLDNEQFF
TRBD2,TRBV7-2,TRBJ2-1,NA,TGTGCCAGCAGCTTAGATGCTAGCGGGGGCTGGGTCTTC,CASSLDASGGWVF
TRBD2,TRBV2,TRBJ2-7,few,TGTGCCAGCAAGTGGACTAGCGGGCTCCCCGGGCAGTACTTC,CASKWTSGLPGQYF
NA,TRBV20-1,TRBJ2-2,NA,TGCAGTGCTGGGAGCGCCGGGGAGCTGTTTTTT,CSAGSAGELFF
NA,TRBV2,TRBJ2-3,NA,TGTGCCAGCAGGGGCTCTGGGGATACGCAGTATTTT,CASRGSGDTQYF
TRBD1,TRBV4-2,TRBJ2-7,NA,TGTGCCAGCAGCCAGGCACTCGGGACAGTCGAGCAGTACTTC,CASSQALGTVEQYF
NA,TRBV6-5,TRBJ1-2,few,TGTGCCAGCAGTTATGTGGGGGGTAATAGTGGCTACACCTTC,CASSYVGGNSGYTF
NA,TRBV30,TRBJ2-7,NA,TGTGCCTGGGCAAAAGCCAGGCTGCTGTCCTACGAGCAGTACTTC,CAWAKARLLSYEQYF
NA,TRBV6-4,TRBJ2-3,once,TGTGCCAGCAGTGAAACGGGCACAGATACGCAGTATTTT,CASSETGTDTQYF
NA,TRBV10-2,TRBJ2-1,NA,TGCGCCAGCAGTGAGTCTAACCCGCCCTACAATGAGCAGTTCTTC,CASSESNPPYNEQFF
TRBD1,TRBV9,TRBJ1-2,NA,TGTGCCAGCAGCGTAGGGGGACAGGGGGCTTCGCTCCGTTGGGTAGGGAACTATGGCTACACCTTC,CASSVGGQGASLRWVGNYGYTF
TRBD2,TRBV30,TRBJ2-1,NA,TGTGCCTGGAGTGTCCCCATCCTAGCGGGCATCTACAATGAGCAGTTCTTC,CAWSVPILAGIYNEQFF
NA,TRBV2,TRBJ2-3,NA,TGTGCCAGCAGTGAACTAGGAGTCACCACAGATACGCAGTATTTT,CASSELGVTTDTQYF
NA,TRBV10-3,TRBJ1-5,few,TGTGCCAGCCGAGTTCACAGGGTGCAGCCCCAGCATTTT,CASRVHRVQPQHF
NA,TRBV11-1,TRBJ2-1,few,TGTGCCAGCAGCTTAGGGCAGGGGGGCTGGGGGAATGAGCAGTTCTTC,CASSLGQGGWGNEQFF
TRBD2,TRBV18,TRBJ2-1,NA,TGTGCCAGCTCATCGGGACTAGCGGGAGTTTACAATGAGCAGTTCTTC,CASSSGLAGVYNEQFF
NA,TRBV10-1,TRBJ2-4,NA,TGCGCCAAGACTCTAGCCAAAAACATTCAGTACTTC,CAKTLAKNIQYF
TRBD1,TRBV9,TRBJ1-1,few,TGTGCCAGCAGCATGGGACAGGGTGAGTCTGAAGCTTTCTTT,CASSMGQGESEAFF
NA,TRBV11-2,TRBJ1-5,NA,TGTGCCAGCAGCTTCAGGGGTGGTCAGCCCCAGCATTTT,CASSFRGGQPQHF
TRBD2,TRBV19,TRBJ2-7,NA,TGTGCCAGTAGCGGGACTAGCGGGAGTTTCAACGAGCAGTACTTC,CASSGTSGSFNEQYF
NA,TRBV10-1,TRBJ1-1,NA,TGCGCCAGCAGTGAGGAGTTGGGGTCGACTTTCTTT,CASSEELGSTFF
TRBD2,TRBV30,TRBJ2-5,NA,TGTGCCTGGAGTGTAGGCGGGGGACCACAAGAGACCCAGTACTTC,CAWSVGGGPQETQYF
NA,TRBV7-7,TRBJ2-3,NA,TGTGCTAGCAGTCAACAAGTGGGTAACACAGATACGCAGTATTTT,CASSQQVGNTDTQYF
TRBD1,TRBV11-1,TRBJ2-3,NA,TGTGCCAGCAGCATCGGACAGGATTCAGATACGCAGTATTTT,CASSIGQDSDTQYF
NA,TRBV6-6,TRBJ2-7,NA,TGTGCCAGCAGTACAGCCCTGGGGGGATACGAGCAGTACTTC,CASSTALGGYEQYF
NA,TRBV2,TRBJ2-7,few,TGTGCCAGCAGTGAAGCGCTTCACCCAAGGCCCGAACTCGAGCAGTACTTC,CASSEALHPRPELEQYF
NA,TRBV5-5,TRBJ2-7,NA,TGTGCCAGCAGCTTGATCTACGAGCAGTACTTC,CASSLIYEQYF
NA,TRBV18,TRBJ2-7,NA,TGTGCCAGCCAAGGGGTGGGGGCCTCTTCCTACGAGCAGTACTTC,CASQGVGASSYEQYF
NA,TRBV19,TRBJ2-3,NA,TGTGCCAGTACTTGGGGCGGACCCACAGATACGCAGTATTTT,CASTWGGPTDTQYF
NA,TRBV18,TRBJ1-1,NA,TGTGCCAGCCTGGGTGGGGCCACTGAAGCTTTCTTT,CASLGGATEAFF
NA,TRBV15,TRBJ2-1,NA,TGTGCCACCAGCAGAGCGGAAGGGGGTTATGAGCAGTTCTTC,CATSRAEGGYEQFF
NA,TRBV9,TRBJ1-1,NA,TGTGCCAGCAGCGTAGTGGGGGGCGGGTACACTGAAGCTTTCTTT,CASSVVGGGYTEAFF
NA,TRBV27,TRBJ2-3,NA,TGTGCCAGCAGGAGCCTAGCCCCTAGCACAGATACGCAGTATTTT,CASRSLAPSTDTQYF
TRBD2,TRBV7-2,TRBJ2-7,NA,TGTGCCAGCAGCTTAGGACTAGCGGGGCCCTACGAGCAGTACTTC,CASSLGLAGPYEQYF
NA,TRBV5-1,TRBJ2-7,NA,TGCGCCAGCAGCCCAGGGAGGCATAAAGAGTACGAGCAGTACTTC,CASSPGRHKEYEQYF
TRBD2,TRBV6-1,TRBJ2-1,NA,TGTGCCAGCAGTGGAAGTTCGGGGGGGGGCTACAATGAGCAGTTCTTC,CASSGSSGGGYNEQFF
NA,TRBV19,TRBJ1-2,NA,TGTGCCAGTCAGAACCGGGGGGCAAAGGACTATGGCTACACCTTC,CASQNRGAKDYGYTF
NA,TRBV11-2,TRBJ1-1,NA,TGTGCCAGCAGCTTAAATACCGGAGGGGGGAACACTGAAGCTTTCTTT,CASSLNTGGGNTEAFF
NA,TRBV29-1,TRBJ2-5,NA,TGCTCAACGGGACTGAAAGAGACCCAGTACTTC,CSTGLKETQYF
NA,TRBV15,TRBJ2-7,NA,TGTGCCACCAGCAGAGATCCCGGTTACGAGCAGTACTTC,CATSRDPGYEQYF
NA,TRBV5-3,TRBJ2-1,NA,TGTGCCAGAAGCTCACGGGGGCGCAATGAGCAGTTCTTC,CARSSRGRNEQFF
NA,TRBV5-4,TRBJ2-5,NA,TGTGCCAGCAGCCAGTCGGGGGCTCCCAGAGAGACCCAGTACTTC,CASSQSGAPRETQYF
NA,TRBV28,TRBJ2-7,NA,TGTGCCAGCAGCCTATTCACAAGGGCACACGACGAGCAGTACTTC,CASSLFTRAHDEQYF
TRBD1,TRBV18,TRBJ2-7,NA,TGTGCCAGCTCACCAAGCCACAGGGGTTCCTACGAGCAGTACTTC,CASSPSHRGSYEQYF
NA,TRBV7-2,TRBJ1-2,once,TGTGCCAGCAGTTCAGAACCGGGACACCGCTATGGCTACACCTTC,CASSSEPGHRYGYTF
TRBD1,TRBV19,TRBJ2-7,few,TGTGCCAGTAGTCCATGGACAGGGTCAAGTGGCGAGCAGTACTTC,CASSPWTGSSGEQYF
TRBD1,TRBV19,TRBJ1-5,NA,TGTGCCAGTAGGGGACAGATCAATCAGCCCCAGCATTTT,CASRGQINQPQHF
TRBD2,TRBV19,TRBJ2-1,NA,TGTGCCAGCGGGTCTTCCCTGTTTGGGACTAGTCTCAGAAATGAGCAGTTCTTC,CASGSSLFGTSLRNEQFF
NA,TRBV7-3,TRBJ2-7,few,TGTGCCAGCAGCCAATACGAGCAGTACTTC,CASSQYEQYF
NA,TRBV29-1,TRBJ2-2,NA,TGCAGCGTTGAAGCTATGAAATCCCCCCCGAACACCGGGGAGCTGTTTTTT,CSVEAMKSPPNTGELFF
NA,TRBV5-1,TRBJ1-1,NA,TGCGCCAGCAGCTTGGACTGGGGGGGTATCACTGAAGCTTTCTTT,CASSLDWGGITEAFF
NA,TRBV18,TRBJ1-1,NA,TGTGCCAGCTCACCCTCAGACAGGACCTCTGAAGCTTTCTTT,CASSPSDRTSEAFF
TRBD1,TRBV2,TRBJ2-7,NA,TGTGCCAGCAGTCGATTTCCGGTGGGACAGGGTTACGAGCAGTACTTC,CASSRFPVGQGYEQYF
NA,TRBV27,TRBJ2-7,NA,TGTGCCAGCAGTATTCTCGGGGGACCCTACGAGCAGTACTTC,CASSILGGPYEQYF
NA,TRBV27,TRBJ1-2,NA,TGTGCCAGCAGCTCTAGGATATCTGGGGGTGGCTACACCTTC,CASSSRISGGGYTF
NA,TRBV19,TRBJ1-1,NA,TGTGCCAGTAGTATTCAGGGGAGGGGAATGAACACTGAAGCTTTCTTT,CASSIQGRGMNTEAFF